This TCR beta chain was recovered during a study of T-cell reconstitution after alpha-beta-depleted transplantation in children. Germline values: CDR1 MNHNY, CDR2 SVGAGI (reference sequence). The CDR3 is 10 residues long. V dropped 8 bases and J dropped 7 bases, with 6 bases sitting between them. Preparing the TCRbeta library involved the use of unique molecular identifiers. TCRdb processed the PCR reads anew with MiXCR; each CDR3 protein has one entry. The data hold 500,000 or so distinct CDR3 sequences, with 32% observed a single time. The V and J genes are TRBV6-6 and TRBJ2-1; no firm D call. This receptor was obtained from a human donor who donated a stem cell graft to a child with aplastic anemia. The material sequenced was PBMCs from the stem cell graft donor, taken from the stem cell graft. This chain's CDR3 is CASGLNEQFF. CDR3 DNA: TGTGCCAGCGGCTTAAATGAGCAGTTCTTC.